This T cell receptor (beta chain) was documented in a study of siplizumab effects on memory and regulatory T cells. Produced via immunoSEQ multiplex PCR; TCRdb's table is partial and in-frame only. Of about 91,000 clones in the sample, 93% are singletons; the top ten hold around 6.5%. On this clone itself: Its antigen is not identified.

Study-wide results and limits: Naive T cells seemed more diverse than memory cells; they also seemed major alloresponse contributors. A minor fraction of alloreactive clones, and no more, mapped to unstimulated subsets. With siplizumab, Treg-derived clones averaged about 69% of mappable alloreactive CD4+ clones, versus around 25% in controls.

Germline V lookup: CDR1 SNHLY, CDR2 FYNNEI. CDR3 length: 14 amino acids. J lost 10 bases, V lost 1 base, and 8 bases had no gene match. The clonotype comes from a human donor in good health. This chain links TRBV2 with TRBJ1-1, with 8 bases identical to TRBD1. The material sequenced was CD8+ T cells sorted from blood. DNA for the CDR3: TGTGCCAGCAGTGAAGACGCCAGGGGGCCGGGAGCTTTCTTT. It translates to CASSEDARGPGAFF.